These 7 T cell receptor beta chains share one sample of origin, sequenced in a study of cytomegalovirus exposure and HLA in healthy donors. The study ran its PCR with 60 Vbeta and 13 Jbeta primers. Sequencing used immunoSEQ multiplex PCR; TCRdb keeps in-frame clones, though not all of them. This sample yields 95,000 to 150,000 clones, of which approximately 80% are seen a single time; around 13% belongs to the top ten. Material for sequencing was PBMCs. These receptors all come from a woman in her thirties or forties in good health and CMV-seropositive.

The chain combines TRBV2 with TRBJ2-3; D gene unclear. This CDR3 spans 10 amino acids. The germline CDR1 and CDR2 sequences are SNHLY and FYNNEI. V lost 8 bases, J lost 6 bases, and 6 bases lay in between. CDR3 nucleotide sequence: TGTGCCAGCTCTTTGGATACGCAGTATTTT. This translates into CASSLDTQYF. Full variable domain (outside the CDR3, taken from reference TRBV2 and TRBJ2-3): EPEVTQTPSHQVTQMGQEVILRCVPISNHLYFYWYRQILGQKVEFLVSFYNNEISEKSEIFDDQFSVERPDGSNFTLKIRSTKLEDSAMYFCASSLDTQYFGPGTRLTVL.

The chain couples TRBV5-6 to TRBJ1-2; 7 bases align to TRBD1. The CDR3 totals 13 residues. CDR1 SGHDT and CDR2 YYEEEE come from the germline V gene. After removal of 4 bases from V and 6 bases from J, the junction contained 6 bases not matched to a gene. This CDR3 is CASSRIGTDGYTF. In DNA form, the CDR3 reads TGTGCCAGCAGCCGCATTGGGACAGATGGCTACACCTTC. The full variable domain, in which reference TRBV5-6 and TRBJ1-2 provide the parts outside the CDR3, is DAGVTQSPTHLIKTRGQQVTLRCSPKSGHDTVSWYQQALGQGPQFIFQYYEEEERQRGNFPDRFSGHQFPNYSSELNVNALLLGDSALYLCASSRIGTDGYTFGSGTRLTVV.

For this clone: Other nucleotide sequences from this sample produce the same CDR3. The V call is TRBV6-5, the J call TRBJ1-1; unclear D gene. V was trimmed by 4 bases and J by 2 bases, leaving 8 bases between them. This CDR3 is 13 amino acids long. Germline V CDR1 and CDR2: MNHEY, SVGAGI. CDR3 residues: CASSSGINTEAFF. Written as DNA, the CDR3 is TGTGCCAGCAGTTCGGGGATAAACACTGAAGCTTTCTTT.

This clone was observed a handful of times. The chain recombines TRBV2 with TRBJ2-7; D remains ambiguous. Trimming removed 4 bases at V and 3 bases at J, with 10 bases between. The CDR3 has 13 amino acids. Per the germline V gene, CDR1 is SNHLY and CDR2 is FYNNEI. The CDR3 DNA reads TGTGCCAGCAGTGTAGAGATTGACTACGAGCAGTACTTC. Amino acids: CASSVEIDYEQYF.

The chain links TRBV19 to TRBJ1-3; D remains unclear. Germline CDR1 and CDR2: LNHDA and SQIVND (reference sequence). The CDR3 consists of 12 residues. V lost 8 bases and J lost 0, with 5 bases in between. The CDR3 spells CASDNSGNTIYF. As DNA, the CDR3 is TGTGCCAGTGACAACTCTGGAAACACCATATATTTT.

This clone has a handful of counts. The chain recombines TRBV6-5 with TRBJ1-5; D unresolved. Trimming removed 6 bases from V and 0 bases from J, with 9 bases in between. This CDR3 spans 14 amino acids. From germline, CDR1 is MNHEY and CDR2 SVGAGI. The CDR3 loop reads CASSRGSSNQPQHF. Written as DNA, the CDR3 is TGTGCCAGCAGCCGGGGTTCTAGCAATCAGCCCCAGCATTTT.

V usage is TRBV7-9 and J usage is TRBJ2-1; 14 bases align to TRBD2. From germline, CDR1 is SEHNR and CDR2 FQNEAQ (reference sequence). This CDR3 is built from 17 residues. The junction had 17 bases not matched to a gene; V was cut back by 10 bases and J by 9 bases. The CDR3 protein is CAIQTSGRARSLAEQFF. CDR3 nucleotide sequence: TGTGCCATTCAGACTAGCGGGAGGGCAAGGAGTCTTGCTGAGCAGTTCTTC.